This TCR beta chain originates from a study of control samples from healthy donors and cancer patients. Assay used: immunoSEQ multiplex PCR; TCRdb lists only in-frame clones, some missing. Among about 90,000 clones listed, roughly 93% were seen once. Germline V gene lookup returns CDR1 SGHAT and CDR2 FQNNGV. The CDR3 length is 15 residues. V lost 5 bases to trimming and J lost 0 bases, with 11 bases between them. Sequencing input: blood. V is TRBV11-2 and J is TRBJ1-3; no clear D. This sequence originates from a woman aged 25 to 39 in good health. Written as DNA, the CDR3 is TGTGCCAGCAGCCCCCTCGAAACCTCTGGAAACACCATATATTTT. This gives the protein CASSPLETSGNTIYF.